What follows are 28 T cell receptor beta chains derived from one specimen sequenced in a study of regulatory T cells in long-lasting Graves disease. Time point here: newly diagnosed GD, antithyroid drugs for less than 3 months. RNA extracted from PBMCs served as the sequencing template. TCR beta libraries were built with iRepertoire HTBI primers and Arm-PCR of CDR3 regions. TCRdb reprocessed the multiplex PCR reads with MiXCR, giving one entry per CDR3 protein. The table records 560,000 or so distinct CDR3 sequences, 15% to 20% of them present only once. The same specimen was also included in a second study, on T cells in Graves' hyperthyroidism and ophthalmopathy.

Here the sequenced sample was peripheral blood mononuclear cells (PBMCs), taken at new diagnosis, from a patient treated with antithyroid drugs. The receptors were sampled from a man younger than 35 with Graves disease.

The V and J genes are TRBV6-1 and TRBJ2-5, with D possibly being TRBD1 (6 bases). Trimming stripped 7 bases from V and 7 bases from J, with 10 bases between. CDR1 and CDR2 (germline): MNHNS, SASEGT. This CDR3 is 11 amino acids long. CDR3 bases: TGTGCCAGCACAGGGGTAGGGACCCAGTACTTC. The encoded protein is CASTGVGTQYF.

This clonotype was counted ten times or more. The chain has TRBV28 and TRBJ2-1, with 7 bases identical to TRBD2. Germline values: CDR1 MDHEN, CDR2 SYDVKM. V shed 2 bases, J shed 0 bases, and the junction held 4 bases outside the gene matches. This CDR3 is built from 16 residues. CDR3 sequence: CASSLGGSSSYNEQFF. Here the CDR3 DNA reads TGTGCCAGCAGTTTAGGCGGGAGCAGCTCCTACAATGAGCAGTTCTTC.

This clonotype has a count of ten or more. The rearrangement joins TRBV28 to TRBJ2-3; 9 nucleotides match TRBD2. Per germline, CDR1 MDHEN and CDR2 SYDVKM. This CDR3 has 13 amino acids. The J segment lost 6 bases and the V segment lost 10 bases, leaving 8 bases of the junction unmatched. The CDR3 loop reads CAIAIAGEDTQYF. Here the CDR3 DNA reads TGTGCCATCGCGATAGCGGGAGAGGATACGCAGTATTTT.

Concerning this clonotype: This may stem from a read error, because a much larger clone lies one nucleotide away. V usage is TRBV6-5 and J usage is TRBJ2-7; D remains ambiguous. Trimming pared 4 bases from V and 9 bases from J, leaving 13 bases between. CDR3 size: 12 residues. Germline values: CDR1 MNHEY, CDR2 SVGAGI. The CDR3 spells CASSSLRNAQYF. The DNA for the CDR3 is TGTGCCAGCAGTTCCCTTCGGAACGCGCAGTACTTC.

The gene calls are TRBV9 and TRBJ2-7; 7 bases fit TRBD2. The CDR3 loop spans 14 amino acids. V gave up 6 bases and J gave up 7 bases; unmatched junction bases: 13. Per germline, CDR1 SGDLS and CDR2 YYNGEE. The CDR3: CASTKGGRANEQYF. The CDR3 region has the DNA TGTGCCAGCACCAAGGGAGGGAGGGCCAATGAGCAGTACTTC.

This clonotype was counted between two and nine times. The V gene is TRBV7-9, the J gene TRBJ2-5, with TRBD1 identical over 9 bases. V lost 4 bases to trimming and J lost 5 bases; unmatched junction nucleotides: 8. Germline lookup yields CDR1 SEHNR and CDR2 FQNEAQ (reference sequence). CDR3 length: 15 residues. The CDR3 nucleotides are TGTGCCAGCAGCTCGGACAGGGGCCTGGGGGAGACCCAGTACTTC. As protein: CASSSDRGLGETQYF.

J is TRBJ1-5 and V is TRBV9; D is perhaps TRBD1 (5 bases). Germline assignment: CDR1 SGDLS and CDR2 YYNGEE. V lost 3 bases and J lost 2, with 9 bases in between. The length of the CDR3 is 14 residues. CDR3 coding DNA: TGTGCCAGCAGCGCCCTGGGGGGCAATCAGCCCCAGCATTTT. This gives the protein CASSALGGNQPQHF. Variable domain in full (rest from reference TRBV9 and TRBJ1-5): DSGVTQTPKHLITATGQRVTLRCSPRSGDLSVYWYQQSLDQGLQFLIQYYNGEERAKGNILERFSAQQFPDLHSELNLSSLELGDSALYFCASSALGGNQPQHFGDGTRLSIL.

This sequence joins TRBV19 and TRBJ1-2; TRBD1 aligns across 7 bases. CDR3 size: 15 residues. V lost 4 bases, J lost 5 bases, and 10 bases stayed unmatched. Germline V gene sequence: CDR1 LNHDA, CDR2 SQIVND (reference sequence). The CDR3 region has the DNA TGTGCCAGTAGTAATCCCCACAGGGGAGGGTATGGCTACACCTTC. Protein: CASSNPHRGGYGYTF.

V is TRBV5-1 and J is TRBJ2-3, with 7 bases aligning to TRBD2. After removal of 4 bases from V and 4 bases from J, the junction contained 6 bases not matched to a gene. This CDR3 is built from 14 residues. CDR1 is SGHRS and CDR2 is YFSETQ in the germline V gene. CDR3 sequence reads: CASSVREGPDTQYF. CDR3 DNA: TGCGCCAGCAGCGTCAGGGAGGGGCCAGATACGCAGTATTTT.

This clonotype was detected ten times or more. The V gene is TRBV7-8, the J gene TRBJ2-4; D is uncertain. This CDR3 is 15 amino acids long. Germline loops: CDR1 SGHVS, CDR2 FQNEAQ. V was trimmed by 3 bases and J by 3 bases, leaving 12 bases between them. The CDR3 spells CASSLRTRNKNIQYF. The CDR3 DNA is TGTGCCAGCAGCTTGAGGACGAGGAACAAAAACATTCAGTACTTC.

This clonotype was counted ten times or more. The J gene is TRBJ2-1, the V gene TRBV27; the D is unclear. CDR1 and CDR2 from the germline V gene are MNHEY and SMNVEV (reference sequence). Trimming left V 5 bases short and J 6 bases short, with 11 bases between. The CDR3 loop spans 13 amino acids. The CDR3 nucleotides are TGTGCCAGCAGTCTCAGTGTCGGCAATGAGCAGTTCTTC. Protein: CASSLSVGNEQFF.

The chain uses TRBV10-2 and TRBJ2-1; the D gene is possibly TRBD1 (5 bases). CDR1 WSHSY and CDR2 SAAADI come from the germline V gene. Trimming left V 8 bases short and J 1 base short, with 15 bases between. The CDR3 spans 15 residues. The CDR3: CASGRVRGSYNEQFF. DNA for the CDR3: TGCGCCAGCGGCAGGGTACGTGGGTCCTACAATGAGCAGTTCTTC.

This clonotype has a count of ten or more. J is TRBJ2-7 and V is TRBV28; 7 bases are shared with TRBD1. Unmatched junction bases numbered 9, after V lost 6 bases and J lost 4 bases. CDR1 is MDHEN, CDR2 SYDVKM, per germline. There are 14 residues in the CDR3. DNA of the CDR3: TGTGCCAGCAGACCGACAGGGTCTGGGTACGAGCAGTACTTC. Translating it yields CASRPTGSGYEQYF.

This chain uses TRBV5-4 with TRBJ2-3, with TRBD2 matching over 8 bases. The CDR3 consists of 17 residues. Germline V lookup: CDR1 SGHNT, CDR2 YYREEE (reference sequence). The V and J ends lost 0 bases and 5 bases, in that order; junction bases with no gene match: 11. CDR3 region: CASSLVGAGGAEDTQYF. In DNA form, the CDR3 reads TGTGCCAGCAGCTTGGTCGGGGCGGGAGGAGCGGAAGATACGCAGTATTTT.

This chain joins TRBV7-9 and TRBJ1-1, with D possibly matching TRBD1 (5 bases). The CDR3 has 15 residues. CDR1 SEHNR and CDR2 FQNEAQ come from the germline V gene (reference sequence). Trimming took off 3 bases at V and 11 bases at J, with 22 bases between the two ends. CDR3 loop: CASSFEYKGALRAFF. In DNA, the CDR3 is TGTGCCAGCAGCTTCGAATACAAAGGGGCCCTGCGGGCTTTCTTT.

This clonotype was seen ten or more times. The gene calls are TRBV28 and TRBJ2-3; 7 nucleotides match TRBD2. V shed 6 bases and J 6 bases; nucleotides not matched to a gene: 15. This CDR3 contains 16 residues. The germline V gene has CDR1 MDHEN and CDR2 SYDVKM. The CDR3 sequence is CASRPLGAGEEDTQYF. CDR3 coding DNA: TGTGCCAGCAGACCCCTAGGGGCGGGAGAGGAGGATACGCAGTATTTT.

This chain joins TRBV5-1 and TRBJ2-2; unclear D gene. This CDR3 is built from 14 residues. Deletions cut 0 bases from V and 5 bases from J, with 8 bases between. Germline assignment: CDR1 SGHRS and CDR2 YFSETQ. The CDR3 protein is CASSLDTRTGELFF. The CDR3 DNA follows: TGCGCCAGCAGCTTGGACACAAGGACCGGGGAGCTGTTTTTT.

This clonotype was recorded a few times. The chain has TRBV7-9 and TRBJ2-2, with TRBD2 matching 8 bases. V trimming: 3 bases; J trimming: 2 bases; junction bases outside the gene matches: 14. Germline V gene lookup returns CDR1 SEHNR and CDR2 FQNEAQ (reference sequence). The CDR3 is 19 amino acids. The CDR3 region is CASSLPAALAGLNTGELFF. CDR3 coding DNA: TGTGCCAGCAGCTTGCCCGCGGCCCTAGCGGGTCTCAACACCGGGGAGCTGTTTTTT.

This clonotype was seen repeatedly, ten times or more. The chain combines TRBV19 with TRBJ1-1; TRBD1 aligns across 7 bases. The CDR3 has 14 residues. Germline CDR1 LNHDA, CDR2 SQIVND (reference sequence). V shed 5 bases and J 5 bases; nucleotides not matched to a gene: 8. CDR3 nucleotides: TGTGCCAGTAGTCGCTTTAGGGGGCAGACTGAAGCTTTCTTT. This codes for CASSRFRGQTEAFF.

This clonotype was counted many times. The chain recombines TRBV30 with TRBJ1-1; D remains unclear. Deletions cut 3 bases from V and 1 base from J, with 12 bases between. This CDR3 has 14 residues. CDR1 and CDR2 from the germline V gene are GTSNPN and SVGIG (reference sequence). CDR3 nucleotide sequence: TGTGCCTGGAGCGTACAACACGGGAACACTGAAGCTTTCTTT. Amino acids: CAWSVQHGNTEAFF.

This clonotype showed up many times. The V gene is TRBV12-3 or TRBV12-4, the J gene TRBJ1-2, with a possible D match to TRBD1 (6 bases). V shed 3 bases and J shed 4 bases, with 9 bases lying between them. CDR3 length: 13 residues. CDR3 sequence: CASSFVTGYGYTF. CDR3 DNA: TGTGCCAGCAGTTTTGTGACAGGCTATGGCTACACCTTC.

This clonotype was found many times. The rearrangement uses TRBV3-1 and TRBJ2-3; D not certain. V gave up 1 base and J gave up 7 bases, with 3 bases separating them. Germline values: CDR1 LGHDT, CDR2 YNNKEL (reference sequence). The CDR3 has 11 residues. CDR3 nucleotides: TGTGCCAGCAGCCAAGGGTATACGCAGTATTTT. It yields the protein CASSQGYTQYF.

This clonotype occurred many times. The V call is TRBV12-5, the J call TRBJ2-7; 7 bases fit TRBD2. The CDR3 runs 16 residues. Trimming took 0 bases from V and 5 from J; bases not matched to a gene: 10. The germline CDR1 and CDR2 sequences are LGHNT and FRNRAP. The CDR3 region has the DNA TGTGCTAGTGGTTTGGTACAAGGCGGGAGACTTAACGAGCAGTACTTC. Its translation is CASGLVQGGRLNEQYF.

The rearrangement links TRBV9 to TRBJ1-5; 7 bases map to TRBD1. J lost 7 bases, V lost 0 bases, and 7 bases had no gene match. CDR1 and CDR2 (germline): SGDLS, YYNGEE. The CDR3 extends over 15 amino acids. The CDR3 coding sequence is TGTGCCAGCAGCGTAGGACTAGACAGGGACCAGCCCCAGCATTTT. Amino acid sequence: CASSVGLDRDQPQHF.

This clonotype has more than one count but fewer than ten. J is TRBJ1-2 and V is TRBV6-1; weak D call: TRBD1 (5 bases). V lost 10 bases and J 5 bases, leaving 14 bases between the germline ends. Germline V gives CDR1 MNHNS, CDR2 SASEGT. This CDR3 contains 12 residues. CDR3: CATGTDFYGYTF. In nucleotides, the CDR3 is TGTGCCACCGGGACGGATTTTTATGGCTACACCTTC.

The chain carries TRBV3-1 and TRBJ1-4, with 9 bases matching TRBD1. The V gene end was trimmed by 4 bases and the J gene end by 8 bases; junction bases not matched to a gene: 14. Germline V lookup: CDR1 LGHDT, CDR2 YNNKEL (reference sequence). The CDR3 covers 17 residues. This chain's CDR3 is CASSLKPGTGFGEKLFF. The CDR3 bases are TGTGCCAGCAGCCTAAAGCCCGGGACAGGGTTTGGGGAAAAACTGTTTTTT.

This clonotype was detected many times. The genes are TRBV20-1 and TRBJ2-6; no clear D gene. Trimming removed 3 bases at V and 0 bases at J, with 6 bases between. This CDR3 spans 14 amino acids. Germline-derived CDR1 and CDR2 are DFQATT and SNEGSKA (reference sequence). The CDR3 DNA is TGCAGTGCTAGGAAGGTCTCTGGGGCCAACGTCCTGACTTTC. Encoded protein: CSARKVSGANVLTF.

This clonotype was recorded a few times. The chain couples TRBV9 to TRBJ2-3, with TRBD2 matching 14 bases. The germline gives CDR1 SGDLS, CDR2 YYNGEE. With V trimmed by 4 bases and J by 6 bases, 7 bases remained unmatched. The CDR3 extends over 16 amino acids. The CDR3 loop reads CASSPTTSGRVDTQYF. The DNA of the CDR3 is TGTGCCAGCAGCCCTACGACTAGCGGGAGGGTCGATACGCAGTATTTT.